This TCR beta chain was profiled in a study of identical twins (dated by TCRdb to 2016 to 2017). In terms of the full investigation: To test whether fetal clonotypes persist, this study deep-sequenced TCR alpha and beta repertoires from monozygotic twins, from unrelated adults of various ages, and from cord blood. To rule out contamination, the twin experiments were replicated at different times with different library preparation protocols. On the study overall, not on this receptor specifically: Compared with coincidental sharing between unrelated individuals, out-of-frame TCR alpha sequences shared between twins showed an excess of sequences with low generation probability. Conclusions relied on cross-sectional statistical analysis, since the same donors could not be followed over many years. Zero-insertion analyses could be partly confounded by invariant T cells such as MAIT and iNKT, though diverse VJ usage argued against such confounding for most clonotypes. Abundant cord blood beta clonotypes had fewer insertions, young adult naive repertoires showed a similar but weaker trend, and memory repertoires showed no such trend. The excess sharing between twins in beta out-of-frame sequences was weaker because fewer shared sequences reduced the signal-to-noise ratio. Recombination models systematically underestimated out-of-frame TCR alpha sharing in monozygotic twins but agreed with sharing between unrelated individuals.

Worth noting for this clonotype: Which antigen it targets is not known. No much larger clone is present one base from it, and per-base qualities are unavailable.

Library construction relied on 5' RACE. The listed sequencing device is Illumina HiSeq 2000. A universal primer binding site was introduced by template switching, and a unique molecular identifier was present in the final cDNA, enabling accurate counting of TCR cDNA molecules. Specific primers in the conserved constant-segment region were used to synthesize first-strand cDNA for the TCR alpha and beta chains. Each cDNA library was double barcoded, with a SMART-Mk sample barcode plus Illumina barcodes, to control for contamination. TruSeq adapter sequences, together with Illumina sample barcodes, were added in two successive PCR steps. Sequencing of the TCR alpha and beta cDNA libraries was done on the Illumina HiSeq platform using custom primers. The authors' analysis ran thus. MiGEC processed the raw reads to extract unique molecular identifiers, while MiXCR was used to determine the CDR3 positions. Recombination models were inferred per individual with the repgenHMM and IGoR tools using an EM algorithm. Shared clonotype analysis was performed with the tcR package in R, normalizing sharing by the product of cloneset sizes. Out-of-frame nonproductive sequences were analyzed to study raw recombination free of thymic and clonal selection effects. TCRdb ran its own pipeline on the public reads, namely fastp trimming at Q25 and MiXCR clone calling, and kept in-frame beta chains. Each CDR3 protein appears once, grouped with its most common genes and DNA. Here the V and J calls rest on TCRdb's processing, not on the authors' analysis. The sample has 450,000 to 650,000 distinct CDR3 sequences on record, 15% of them singletons. 0.35% to 0.45% of the sample comes from the top ten.

Every donor in the study was a healthy Caucasian. Three pairs of female monozygotic twins, all aged roughly 18 to 29 years, were included in the twin cohort. Positive isolation kits from Invitrogen were used to isolate CD4+ and CD8+ T cell populations. CDR1 ENHRY and CDR2 SYGVKD were looked up in the germline V gene. V ends up 3 bases short and J 7 bases short, with an unmatched junction base count of 11. Reading from cysteine to phenylalanine, the CDR3 counts 16 amino acids. Just CDR3 DNA is preserved here, 48 bases in frame from base 1. These data are also associated with another study on yellow fever vaccine responses in identical twins. Looking at the second paper: According to the authors, the vaccine-induced T cell response in identical twins seemed to be partly convergent and partly specific to each individual. Focusing on identical twins, the study followed the T cell clones that responded to the vaccine, and did so with precision.

The chain uses TRBV10-3 and TRBJ1-1; TRBD1 agrees with 10 junctional bases. The TCR originated in a woman aged 18-30 years in good health. Material: CD4+ T cells sorted from blood. The CDR3 here reads CAISDVVGTGASEAFF. The DNA sequence follows: TGTGCCATCAGTGATGTAGTTGGGACAGGGGCAAGTGAAGCTTTCTTT.